The source of this T cell receptor (beta chain) is a study of STAT5B mutations in CD4+ large granular lymphocyte leukemia. This clone appeared once. Its antigen is not known. This was a survey-level run. Generated by immunoSEQ multiplex PCR, the TCRdb table keeps only in-frame clones and is missing some. The data hold around 30,000 clones, with roughly four fifths observed a single time. General study points: Main leukemic clonotypes were patient-specific, but approximately 25% appeared at low frequency elsewhere. CD4-sorted patient repertoires seemed more clonal than healthy CD4+ repertoires.

Sequenced: CD4+ T cells from blood buffy coats. This receptor was obtained from a human donor in good health.

The CDR3 protein is CASRLTGSDTEAFF. The CDR3 DNA sequence: TGCGCCAGCAGGTTGACAGGGAGTGACACTGAAGCTTTCTTT. This chain uses TRBV10-2 with TRBJ1-1; 7 nucleotides match TRBD1. CDR1 WSHSY and CDR2 SAAADI come from the germline V gene. This CDR3 is built from 14 residues. The V segment lost 6 bases and the J segment 3 bases; nucleotides outside the gene matches: 7.